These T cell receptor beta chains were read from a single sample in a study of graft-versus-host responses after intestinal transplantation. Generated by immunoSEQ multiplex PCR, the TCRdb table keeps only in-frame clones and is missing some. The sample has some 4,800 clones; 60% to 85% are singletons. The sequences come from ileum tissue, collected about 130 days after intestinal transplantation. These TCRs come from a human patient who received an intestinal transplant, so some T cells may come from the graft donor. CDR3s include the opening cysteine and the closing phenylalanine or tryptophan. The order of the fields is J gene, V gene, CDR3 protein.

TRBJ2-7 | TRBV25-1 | CASGGTSTALSPYEQYF
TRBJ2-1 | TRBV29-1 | CSVVRPSGRQNEQFF
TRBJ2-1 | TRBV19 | CASSPTSGSDEQFF
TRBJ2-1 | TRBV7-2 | CASSWGPGNEQFF
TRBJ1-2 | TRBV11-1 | CASSPGWGYYGYTF
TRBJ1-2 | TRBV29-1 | CSVEVLFPYGYTF
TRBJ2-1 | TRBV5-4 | CASSLGHFDGEYNEQFF
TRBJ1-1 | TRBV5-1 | CASSLARGTRDTGPTEAFF
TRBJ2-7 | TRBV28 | CASTPLTPYEQYF
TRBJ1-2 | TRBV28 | CASSFCLAQGQRHGYTF
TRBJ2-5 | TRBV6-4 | CASILGRDEEAQYF
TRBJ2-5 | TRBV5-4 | CASSLEACGRGEETQYF
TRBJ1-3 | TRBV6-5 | CASSYMGGSGNTIYF
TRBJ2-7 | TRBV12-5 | CASGKDRAYEQYF
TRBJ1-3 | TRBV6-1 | CASRGGQAGNTIYF
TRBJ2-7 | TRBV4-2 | CASGRGGNEQYF
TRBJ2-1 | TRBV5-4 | CASSLFTGGARGNEQFF
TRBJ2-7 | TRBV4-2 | CASSQKYWSNSYEQYF
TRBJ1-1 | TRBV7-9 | CASSWTGDTEAFF
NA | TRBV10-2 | CASSGGGQRSEQYF
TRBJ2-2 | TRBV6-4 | CASSAPRDRPRGAVF
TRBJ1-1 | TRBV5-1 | CASSPSTGGATTEAFF
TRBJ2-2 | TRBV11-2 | CASSLSWRTGELFF
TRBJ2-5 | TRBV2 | CASSDPTSGAKTQYF
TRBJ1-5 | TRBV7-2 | CASSLVGGNQPQHF
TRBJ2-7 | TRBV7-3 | CASSLTGGRTSEQYF
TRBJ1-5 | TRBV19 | CASNLRGEQPQHF
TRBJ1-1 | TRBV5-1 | CASSLGVMNTEAFF
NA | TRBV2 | CASRQPGTGADEQYF
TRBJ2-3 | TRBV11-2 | CASSPGLAGGRTDTQYF
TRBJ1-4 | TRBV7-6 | CASSLGRQGAGNEKLFF
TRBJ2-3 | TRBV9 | CASSGTISTDTQYF
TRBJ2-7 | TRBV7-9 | CASSLLGEAAYEQYF
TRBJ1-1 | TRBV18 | CASSLTTMNTEAFF
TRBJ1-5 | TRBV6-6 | CASSYEEGNQPQHF
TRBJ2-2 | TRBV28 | CASSLSLASGTGELFF
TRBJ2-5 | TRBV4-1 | CASSQVWTPELQETQYF
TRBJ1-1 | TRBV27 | CASSLSREGYTEAFF
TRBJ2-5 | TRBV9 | CASSVQGAQGETQYF
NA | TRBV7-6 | CASSLFAGAPYEQYF
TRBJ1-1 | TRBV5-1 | CASSLEGAPEAFF
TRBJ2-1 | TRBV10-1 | CASSAGTSGYNEQFF
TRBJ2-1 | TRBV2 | CASSVGLASNEQFF
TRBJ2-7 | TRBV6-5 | CASMGTTYEQYF
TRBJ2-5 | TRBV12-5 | CARGVGTGALQETQYF
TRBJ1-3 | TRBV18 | CASSPLASSSGNTIYF
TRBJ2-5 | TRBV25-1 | CASSEYGGRAETQYF
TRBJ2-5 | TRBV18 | CASSYEPGQGAETQYF
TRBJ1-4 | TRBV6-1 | CASNPGQGGEKLFF
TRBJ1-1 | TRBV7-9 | CASSFSISSRTEAFF
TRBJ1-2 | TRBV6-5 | CASSYSTGGGGYTF
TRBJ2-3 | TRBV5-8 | CASSLSPDRGTDTQYF
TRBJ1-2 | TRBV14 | CASSPHSSYYGYTF
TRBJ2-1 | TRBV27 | CASSLGLAANEQFF
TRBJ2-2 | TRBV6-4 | CASSDGDTGELFF